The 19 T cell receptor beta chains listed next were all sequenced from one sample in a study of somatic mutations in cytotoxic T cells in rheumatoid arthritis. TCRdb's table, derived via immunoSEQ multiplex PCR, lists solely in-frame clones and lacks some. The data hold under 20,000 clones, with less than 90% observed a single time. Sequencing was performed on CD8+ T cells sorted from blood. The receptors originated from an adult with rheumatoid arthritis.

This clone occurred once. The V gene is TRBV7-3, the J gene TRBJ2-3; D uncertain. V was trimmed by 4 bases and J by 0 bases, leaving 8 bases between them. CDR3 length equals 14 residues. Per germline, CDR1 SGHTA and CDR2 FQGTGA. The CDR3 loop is CASSSVGSTDTQYF. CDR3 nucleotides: TGTGCCAGCAGCTCCGTCGGGAGCACAGATACGCAGTATTTT.

Here the CDR3 reads CASQLAGGPVRELFF. CDR3 in DNA: TGTGCCAGCCAACTAGCGGGGGGGCCTGTGAGGGAGCTGTTTTTT. This chain connects TRBV27 to TRBJ2-2; 13 bases are a match to TRBD2. The CDR3 sequence is 15 residues long. Losses at the gene ends were 8 bases for V and 9 bases for J; bases not matched to a gene: 9. The germline V gene encodes CDR1 MNHEY and CDR2 SMNVEV (reference sequence).

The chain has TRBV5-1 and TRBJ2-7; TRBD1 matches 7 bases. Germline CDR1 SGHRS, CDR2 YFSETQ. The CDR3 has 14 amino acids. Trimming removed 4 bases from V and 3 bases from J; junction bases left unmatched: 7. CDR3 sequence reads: CASSAGTESYEQYF. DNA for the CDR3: TGCGCCAGCAGCGCCGGGACAGAAAGCTACGAGCAGTACTTC.

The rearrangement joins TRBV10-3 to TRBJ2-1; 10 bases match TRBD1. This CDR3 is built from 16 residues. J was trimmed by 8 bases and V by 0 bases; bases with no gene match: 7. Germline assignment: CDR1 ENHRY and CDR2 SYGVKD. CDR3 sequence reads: CAISESKGQGVYEQFF. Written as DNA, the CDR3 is TGTGCCATCAGTGAGTCGAAAGGACAGGGGGTCTATGAGCAGTTCTTC.

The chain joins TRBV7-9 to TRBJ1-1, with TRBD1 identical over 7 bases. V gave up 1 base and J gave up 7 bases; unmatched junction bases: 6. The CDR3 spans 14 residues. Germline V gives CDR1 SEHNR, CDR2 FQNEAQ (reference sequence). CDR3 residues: CASSLGGTESEAFF. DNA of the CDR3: TGTGCCAGCAGCTTAGGGGGGACAGAAAGTGAAGCTTTCTTT.

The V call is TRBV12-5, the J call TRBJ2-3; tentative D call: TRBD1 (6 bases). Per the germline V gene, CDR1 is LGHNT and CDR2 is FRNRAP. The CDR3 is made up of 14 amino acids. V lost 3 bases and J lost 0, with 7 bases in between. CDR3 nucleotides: TGTGCTAGTGGTTTAGGACAGAGCACAGATACGCAGTATTTT. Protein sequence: CASGLGQSTDTQYF.

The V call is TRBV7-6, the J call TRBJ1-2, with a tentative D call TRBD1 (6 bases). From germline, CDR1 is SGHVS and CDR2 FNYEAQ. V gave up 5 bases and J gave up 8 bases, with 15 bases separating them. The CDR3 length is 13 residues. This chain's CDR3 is CASSPRGGRGYTF. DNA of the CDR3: TGTGCCAGCAGCCCGAGGGGGGGCAGGGGCTACACCTTC.

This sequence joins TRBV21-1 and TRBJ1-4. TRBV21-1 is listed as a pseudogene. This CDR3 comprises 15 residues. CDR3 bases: TGTGCCAGCAGCAAATCTTGGGGGTATGGTGAAAAACTGTTTTTT. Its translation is CASSKSWGYGEKLFF.

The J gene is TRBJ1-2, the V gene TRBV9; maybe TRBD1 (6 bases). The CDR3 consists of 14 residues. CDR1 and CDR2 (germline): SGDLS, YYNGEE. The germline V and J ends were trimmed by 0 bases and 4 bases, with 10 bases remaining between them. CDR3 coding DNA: TGTGCCAGCAGCGTAGGTGGGGGCCCCTATGGCTACACCTTC. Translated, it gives CASSVGGGPYGYTF.

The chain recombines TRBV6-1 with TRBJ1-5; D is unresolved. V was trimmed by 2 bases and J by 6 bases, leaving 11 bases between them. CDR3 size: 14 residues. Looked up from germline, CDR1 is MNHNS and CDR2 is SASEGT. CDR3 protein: CASSEYKLGQPQHF. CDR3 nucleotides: TGTGCCAGCAGTGAATACAAACTAGGTCAGCCCCAGCATTTT.

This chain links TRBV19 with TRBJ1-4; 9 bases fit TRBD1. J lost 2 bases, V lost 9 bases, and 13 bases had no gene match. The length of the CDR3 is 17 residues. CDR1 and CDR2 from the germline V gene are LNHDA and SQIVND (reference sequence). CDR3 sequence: CASMGQGKIFTNEKLFF. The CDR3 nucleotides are TGTGCCAGCATGGGACAGGGAAAAATTTTTACTAATGAAAAACTGTTTTTT.

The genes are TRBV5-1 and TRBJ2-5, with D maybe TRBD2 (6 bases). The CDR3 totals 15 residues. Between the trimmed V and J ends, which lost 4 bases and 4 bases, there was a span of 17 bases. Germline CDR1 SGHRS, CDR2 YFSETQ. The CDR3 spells CASSLRSGDGETQYF. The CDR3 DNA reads TGCGCCAGCAGCCTAAGATCGGGGGATGGAGAGACCCAGTACTTC.

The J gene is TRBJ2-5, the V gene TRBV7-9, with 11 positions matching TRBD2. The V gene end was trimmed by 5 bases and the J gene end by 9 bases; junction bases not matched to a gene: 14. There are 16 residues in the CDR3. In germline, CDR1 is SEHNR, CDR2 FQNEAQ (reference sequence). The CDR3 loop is CASSATSGDRFEAQYF. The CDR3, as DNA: TGTGCCAGCAGCGCGACTAGCGGGGATAGGTTTGAGGCCCAGTACTTC.

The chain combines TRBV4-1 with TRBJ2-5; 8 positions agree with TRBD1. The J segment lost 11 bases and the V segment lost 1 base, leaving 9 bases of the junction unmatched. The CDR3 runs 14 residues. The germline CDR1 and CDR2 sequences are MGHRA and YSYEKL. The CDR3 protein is CASSQGTGTGEQYF. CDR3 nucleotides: TGCGCCAGCAGCCAAGGGACAGGGACGGGGGAGCAGTACTTC.

Written as DNA, the CDR3 is TGTGCCAGCAGCCTCGACGGACGCACAGATACGCAGTATTTT. Amino acid sequence: CASSLDGRTDTQYF. The chain joins TRBV28 to TRBJ2-3, with D hard to call. The V gene's germline CDR1 is MDHEN and CDR2 SYDVKM. The CDR3 runs to 14 residues. Trimming cost V 6 bases and J 1 base, with 11 bases left between them.

CDR3 protein: CASSHPRGQGGNQPQHF. CDR3 bases: TGTGCCAGCAGCCATCCGAGGGGCCAGGGGGGCAATCAGCCCCAGCATTTT. The chain carries TRBV9 and TRBJ1-5; 7 bases agree with TRBD1. Trimming took 4 bases from V and 2 from J; bases not matched to a gene: 12. This CDR3 region has 17 residues. CDR1 is SGDLS and CDR2 is YYNGEE in the germline V gene.

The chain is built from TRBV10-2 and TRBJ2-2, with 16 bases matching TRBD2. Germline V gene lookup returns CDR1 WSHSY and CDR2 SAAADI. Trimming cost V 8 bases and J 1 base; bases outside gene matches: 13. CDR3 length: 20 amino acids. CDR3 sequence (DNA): TGCGCCAGCTCGGGACTAGCGGGGGGGACGGTAGTGTGGAACACCGGGGAGCTGTTTTTT. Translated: CASSGLAGGTVVWNTGELFF.

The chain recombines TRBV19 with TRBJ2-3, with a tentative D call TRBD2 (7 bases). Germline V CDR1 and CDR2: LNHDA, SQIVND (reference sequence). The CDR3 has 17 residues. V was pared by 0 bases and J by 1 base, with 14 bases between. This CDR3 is CASSIDWGGARTDTQYF. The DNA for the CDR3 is TGTGCCAGTAGTATAGATTGGGGGGGGGCCCGCACAGATACGCAGTATTTT.

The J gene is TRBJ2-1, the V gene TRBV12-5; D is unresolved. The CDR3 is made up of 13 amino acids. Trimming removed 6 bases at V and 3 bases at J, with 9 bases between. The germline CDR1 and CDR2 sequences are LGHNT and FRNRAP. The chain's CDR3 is CASGPTHYNEQFF. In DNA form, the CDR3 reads TGTGCTAGTGGGCCGACCCACTACAATGAGCAGTTCTTC.